The 15 T cell receptor beta chains listed next were all sequenced from one sample in a study of blood T cell repertoires in COVID-19. Data came from immunoSEQ multiplex PCR; TCRdb stores just in-frame clones and leaves some out. The sample records some 200,000 clones, roughly 86% being singletons. Sequencing was done on a sample of peripheral blood. The receptor source for this set is a man between 65 and 85 years old with acute or convalescent COVID-19.

J is TRBJ2-1 and V is TRBV10-3; D unresolved. CDR3 length equals 13 residues. The V end lost 10 bases, the J end lost 4 bases, and 14 bases lay between the germline ends. Germline CDR1 reads ENHRY; CDR2 reads SYGVKD. The CDR3: CATFGHQYNEQFF. The CDR3 DNA sequence: TGTGCCACCTTTGGGCACCAGTACAATGAGCAGTTCTTC.

The chain uses TRBV12-3 or TRBV12-4 and TRBJ1-5, with 7 nucleotides matching TRBD1. V lost 6 bases and J lost 5; bases outside the gene matches: 4. This CDR3 has 13 amino acids. The CDR3 here is CASSFQGDQPQHF. For the CDR3, the DNA is TGTGCCAGCAGCTTCCAGGGGGATCAGCCCCAGCATTTT.

The chain uses TRBV18 and TRBJ1-5; 10 bases line up with TRBD1. Germline lookup yields CDR1 KGHSH and CDR2 LQKENI. V lost 6 bases and J lost 5; bases outside the gene matches: 13. The CDR3 totals 17 residues. The CDR3 sequence: CASSPARTGTGDQPQHF. The DNA of the CDR3 is TGTGCCAGCTCCCCAGCACGTACCGGGACAGGGGATCAGCCCCAGCATTTT.

Note on this clone: Other DNA sequences in the sample encode the same CDR3. The chain has TRBV12-3 or TRBV12-4 and TRBJ1-5, with no clear D. The CDR3 is 12 residues long. Trimming removed 3 bases at V and 7 bases at J, with 7 bases between. CDR3 nucleotides: TGTGCCAGCAGTTTTCCCGGGCAGCCCCAGCATTTT. Amino acid sequence: CASSFPGQPQHF.

This sequence joins TRBV3-1 (or the pseudogene TRBV3-2) and TRBJ1-6, with D uncertain. The CDR3 spans 16 residues. Germline-derived CDR1 and CDR2 are LGHDT and YNNKEL (reference sequence). The V end was cut by 6 bases, the J end by 0 bases, with 12 bases between. CDR3 in DNA: TGTGCCAGCAGTTGGGGAGGAAGCTCCTATAATTCACCCCTCCACTTT. It is translated as CASSWGGSSYNSPLHF.

This chain uses TRBV11-2 with TRBJ1-2; TRBD1 matches at 9 bases. The length of the CDR3 is 14 residues. Germline trimming cut 5 bases from V and 5 bases from J; bases unmatched to any gene: 6. Germline loops: CDR1 SGHAT, CDR2 FQNNGV. The CDR3: CASSETGGGYGYTF. CDR3 sequence (DNA): TGTGCCAGCAGCGAAACAGGGGGCGGATATGGCTACACCTTC.

The chain has TRBV10-3 and TRBJ1-5, with D possibly TRBD1 on 5 matching bases. Trimming pared 8 bases from V and 2 bases from J, leaving 13 bases between. The V gene's germline CDR1 is ENHRY and CDR2 SYGVKD. The CDR3 spans 14 residues. CDR3 loop: CAIREGRGNQPQHF. As DNA, the CDR3 is TGTGCCATCCGGGAGGGCAGGGGCAATCAGCCCCAGCATTTT.

This clone was counted a few times. This chain uses TRBV19 with TRBJ1-1; D uncertain. V was clipped by 5 bases and J by 0 bases, with 4 bases between them. CDR1 and CDR2 from the germline V gene are LNHDA and SQIVND (reference sequence). CDR3 length: 12 residues. The CDR3 protein is CASSQVNTEAFF. CDR3 nucleotides: TGTGCCAGTAGTCAGGTGAACACTGAAGCTTTCTTT.

The rearrangement joins TRBV5-1 to TRBJ1-1; 9 nucleotides line up with TRBD1. Germline assignment: CDR1 SGHRS and CDR2 YFSETQ. The CDR3 consists of 14 residues. J was trimmed by 0 bases and V by 9 bases; bases with no gene match: 6. CDR3 coding DNA: TGCGCCACCAACCGACAGGGGGTGAACACTGAAGCTTTCTTT. It is translated as CATNRQGVNTEAFF.

The chain joins TRBV4-1 to TRBJ1-2; D not certain. Germline CDR1 MGHRA, CDR2 YSYEKL. This CDR3 is 13 amino acids long. V lost 4 bases and J 6 bases, leaving 12 bases between the germline ends. CDR3 bases: TGCGCCAGCAGCCCACAGACCTGGGATGGCTACACCTTC. This sequence encodes CASSPQTWDGYTF.

In this sample, this clone turned up once. This chain joins TRBV11-2 and TRBJ2-1; 11 positions agree with TRBD2. The CDR3 contains 14 residues. CDR1 SGHAT and CDR2 FQNNGV come from the germline V gene. After removal of 0 bases from V and 15 bases from J, the junction contained 7 bases not matched to a gene. This CDR3 is CASSLEIAGGPPFF. For the CDR3, the DNA is TGTGCCAGCAGCTTAGAAATAGCGGGAGGGCCTCCGTTCTTC.

This chain joins TRBV6-5 and TRBJ1-2; no definite D call. V lost 11 bases, J lost 6 bases, and 16 bases lay in between. There are 12 residues in the CDR3. The germline V gene encodes CDR1 MNHEY and CDR2 SVGAGI. The chain's CDR3 is CAGNRGFDGYTF. Here the CDR3 DNA reads TGTGCCGGTAACAGAGGGTTTGATGGCTACACCTTC.

The chain links TRBV24-1 to TRBJ1-1; 9 bases align to TRBD1. J was trimmed by 4 bases and V by 3 bases; bases with no gene match: 8. CDR3 length: 16 amino acids. Looked up from germline, CDR1 is KGHDR and CDR2 is SFDVKD. The CDR3 loop is CATSDAGQGFRTEAFF. CDR3 nucleotides: TGTGCCACCAGTGATGCGGGACAGGGATTCCGCACTGAAGCTTTCTTT.

J is TRBJ1-5 and V is TRBV2; D possibly corresponds to TRBD1 (6 bases). The CDR3 runs to 14 residues. V was trimmed by 7 bases and J by 1 base, leaving 11 bases between them. Germline V gene data show CDR1 as SNHLY and CDR2 as FYNNEI. The CDR3 DNA reads TGTGCCAGCACCAAGGGGGGGAGCAATCAGCCCCAGCATTTT. Translating it yields CASTKGGSNQPQHF.

Details on this clone: A junction end diverges from the germline sequence, so it may reflect a read error. CDR3 amino acids: CASRLGEGSPFIF. The CDR3 coding sequence is TGTGCCAGCAGACTCGGGGAGGGCAGTCCCTTTATATTT. The chain carries TRBV6-5 and TRBJ1-1; the D is unclear. The V gene's germline CDR1 is MNHEY and CDR2 SVGAGI. This CDR3 region has 13 residues.